This T cell receptor (beta chain) was identified in a study of CD8+ T cells in alopecia areata. Sequencing relied on a cDNA template that was reverse transcribed from extracted RNA. Here immunoSEQ multiplex PCR was the method, and the copy in TCRdb shows in-frame clones only, minus some. The sample consists of over 200,000 clones, approximately 52% of them appearing once. The J segment lost 0 bases and the V segment lost 4 bases, leaving 2 bases of the junction unmatched. This CDR3 region has 14 residues. Looked up from germline, CDR1 is ENHRY and CDR2 is SYGVKD. The sequence derives from a human donor with alopecia areata. The source was CD4+ T cells sorted from blood, collected at week 0. The chain joins TRBV10-3 to TRBJ2-7; 8 bases line up with TRBD2. The CDR3 sequence is CAISGSGTSYEQYF. The CDR3 region has the DNA TGTGCCATCAGTGGTAGCGGGACCTCCTACGAGCAGTACTTC.